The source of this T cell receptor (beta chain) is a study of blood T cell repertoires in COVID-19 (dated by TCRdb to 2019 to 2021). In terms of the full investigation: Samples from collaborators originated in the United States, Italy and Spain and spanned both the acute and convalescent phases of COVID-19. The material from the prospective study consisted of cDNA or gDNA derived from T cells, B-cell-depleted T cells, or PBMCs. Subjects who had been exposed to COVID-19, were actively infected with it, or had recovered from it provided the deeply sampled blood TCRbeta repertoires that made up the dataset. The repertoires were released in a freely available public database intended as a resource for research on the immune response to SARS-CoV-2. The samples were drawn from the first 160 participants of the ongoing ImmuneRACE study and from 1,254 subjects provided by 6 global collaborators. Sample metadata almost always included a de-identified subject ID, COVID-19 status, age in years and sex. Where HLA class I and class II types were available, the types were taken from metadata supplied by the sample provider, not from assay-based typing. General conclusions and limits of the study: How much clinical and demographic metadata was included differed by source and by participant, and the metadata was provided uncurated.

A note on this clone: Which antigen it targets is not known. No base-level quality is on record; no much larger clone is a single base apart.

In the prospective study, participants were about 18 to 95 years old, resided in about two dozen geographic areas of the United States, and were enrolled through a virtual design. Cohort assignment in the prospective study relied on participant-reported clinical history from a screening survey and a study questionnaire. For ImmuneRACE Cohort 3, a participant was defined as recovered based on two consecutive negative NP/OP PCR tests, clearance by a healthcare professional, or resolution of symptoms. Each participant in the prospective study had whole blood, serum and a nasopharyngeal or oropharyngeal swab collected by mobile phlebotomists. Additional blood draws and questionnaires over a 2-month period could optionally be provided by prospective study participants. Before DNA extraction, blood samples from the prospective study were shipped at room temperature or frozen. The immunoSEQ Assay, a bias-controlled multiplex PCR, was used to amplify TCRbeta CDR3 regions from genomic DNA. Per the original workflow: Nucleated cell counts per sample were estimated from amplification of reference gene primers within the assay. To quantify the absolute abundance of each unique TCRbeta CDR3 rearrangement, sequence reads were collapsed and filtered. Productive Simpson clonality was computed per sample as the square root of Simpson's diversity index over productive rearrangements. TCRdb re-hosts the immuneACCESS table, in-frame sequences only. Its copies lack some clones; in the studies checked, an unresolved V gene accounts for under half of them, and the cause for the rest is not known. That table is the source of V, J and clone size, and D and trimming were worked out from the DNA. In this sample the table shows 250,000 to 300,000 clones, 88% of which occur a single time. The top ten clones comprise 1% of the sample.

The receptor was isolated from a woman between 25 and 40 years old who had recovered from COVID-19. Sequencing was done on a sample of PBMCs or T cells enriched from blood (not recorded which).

The DNA sequence follows: TGTGCCAGCAGCCGCCCCTCTTTAGAAGAGACCCAGTACTTC. The encoded protein is CASSRPSLEETQYF. The V and J segments used are TRBV5-8 and TRBJ2-5, with the D gene too uncertain to name. The CDR3 contains 14 residues, cysteine and phenylalanine counted. Only CDR3 DNA remains: 42 bases, in frame from the first base. CDR1 and CDR2 are drawn from the germline V gene: SGHTS, YDEGEE. The V and J ends are trimmed by 4 bases and 3 bases, leaving 13 bases between them.